This TCR beta chain was profiled in a study of brain T cells in children with intractable seizures. Patients received at least one anti-epileptic drug before surgery. Trimming cost V 5 bases and J 4 bases, with 10 bases left between them. The CDR3 runs 13 residues. Germline-derived CDR1 and CDR2 are SGHNT and YENEEA. With regard to this clone: Antigen specificity is unknown.

Study-level results: Clones missing pre-surgery may reflect undersampling of that blood sample.

The data were produced by immunoSEQ multiplex PCR, yet TCRdb's version contains in-frame clones alone and is incomplete. Among fewer than 80,000 clones, more than 95% were seen once, and the ten largest hold 0.38%. This TCR was sampled from a boy younger than two with focal cortical dysplasia and intractable seizures. The genes are TRBV11-3 and TRBJ2-3; no definite D call. The sequencing here drew on peripheral blood, taken at surgery. The CDR3 region is CASSPPGADTQYF. The CDR3 nucleotides are TGTGCCAGCAGCCCTCCAGGCGCAGATACGCAGTATTTT. The complete variable domain, with remaining parts taken from reference TRBV11-3 and TRBJ2-3, reads EAGVVQSPRYKIIEKKQPVAFWCNPISGHNTLYWYLQNLGQGPELLIRYENEEAVDDSQLPKDRFSAERLKGVDSTLKIQPAELGDSAVYLCASSPPGADTQYFGPGTRLTVL.